These T cell receptor beta chains were read from a single sample in a study of read filtering for tumor transcriptome and immune sequencing. One entry per CDR3 protein results from TCRdb running MiXCR on the reads. The sample shows roughly 46,000 distinct CDR3 sequences, about 12% of them seen only once. The sample taken for sequencing was a population of CD138-negative cells sorted from bone marrow. Every receptor here comes from a donor at least 40 years old with multiple myeloma. Both conserved end residues are part of each CDR3. A D gene is named only where the DNA matches it firmly. The size field is filled for only some rows; it gives once, few, many or a size class.

V gene: TRBV29-1; clone size: many; J gene: TRBJ2-1; D gene: -; CDR3 protein: CSASGTPTDEQFF; CDR3 DNA: TGCAGCGCATCCGGGACACCGACCGATGAGCAGTTCTTC
V gene: TRBV5-1; clone size: few; J gene: TRBJ2-2; D gene: TRBD1; CDR3 protein: CASSFGQGSAGELFF; CDR3 DNA: TGCGCCAGCAGCTTTGGACAGGGGTCGGCCGGGGAGCTGTTTTTT
V gene: TRBV30; clone size: many; J gene: TRBJ1-5; D gene: TRBD1; CDR3 protein: CAWRGQGARNQPQHF; CDR3 DNA: TGTGCCTGGAGGGGGCAGGGGGCGCGCAATCAGCCCCAGCATTTT
V gene: TRBV9; clone size: -; J gene: TRBJ2-3; D gene: TRBD2; CDR3 protein: CASSPKPGLAGGDTQYF; CDR3 DNA: TGTGCCAGCAGCCCAAAGCCGGGACTAGCGGGAGGAGATACGCAGTATTTT
V gene: TRBV20-1; clone size: -; J gene: TRBJ2-7; D gene: -; CDR3 protein: CSADGPRGYKQYF; CDR3 DNA: TGCAGTGCTGACGGGCCGAGAGGCTACAAGCAGTACTTC
V gene: TRBV3-1; clone size: few; J gene: TRBJ1-3; D gene: -; CDR3 protein: CASSPYSSGNTIYF; CDR3 DNA: TGTGCCAGCAGCCCCTATAGCTCTGGAAACACCATATATTTT
V gene: TRBV6-5; clone size: many; J gene: TRBJ1-4; D gene: -; CDR3 protein: CASSYSGTSATNEKRFF; CDR3 DNA: TGTGCCAGCAGTTACTCGGGGACGAGTGCAACTAATGAAAAACGGTTTTTT
V gene: TRBV7-8; clone size: many; J gene: TRBJ1-1; D gene: -; CDR3 protein: CASSFSGTRAWNTEAFF; CDR3 DNA: TGTGCCAGCAGCTTCTCCGGGACTCGGGCATGGAACACTGAAGCTTTCTTT
V gene: TRBV27; clone size: many; J gene: TRBJ1-5; D gene: TRBD1; CDR3 protein: CASGEPGQGNQPQHF; CDR3 DNA: TGTGCCAGCGGCGAACCGGGACAGGGCAATCAGCCCCAGCATTTT
V gene: TRBV9; clone size: -; J gene: TRBJ2-1; D gene: TRBD2; CDR3 protein: CASSVTLLAGDNEQFF; CDR3 DNA: TGTGCCAGCAGCGTAACTTTACTAGCGGGTGACAATGAGCAGTTCTTC
V gene: TRBV24-1; clone size: -; J gene: TRBJ1-1; D gene: -; CDR3 protein: CATSDSTGNTEAFF; CDR3 DNA: TGTGCCACCAGTGACTCGACAGGGAACACTGAAGCTTTCTTT
V gene: TRBV6-5; clone size: many; J gene: TRBJ2-2; D gene: -; CDR3 protein: CASSRQGLQGAGELFF; CDR3 DNA: TGTGCCAGCAGTCGTCAAGGGCTCCAGGGCGCCGGGGAGCTGTTTTTT
V gene: TRBV12-3/TRBV12-4; clone size: many; J gene: TRBJ1-4; D gene: TRBD1; CDR3 protein: CASSLQTGAGEKLFF; CDR3 DNA: TGTGCCAGCAGTTTACAGACAGGGGCAGGGGAAAAACTGTTTTTT
V gene: TRBV11-2; clone size: many; J gene: TRBJ2-5; D gene: -; CDR3 protein: CASSLDIRGIPQETQYF; CDR3 DNA: TGTGCCAGCAGCTTAGATATACGCGGGATACCCCAAGAGACCCAGTACTTC
V gene: TRBV5-1; clone size: many; J gene: TRBJ2-7; D gene: TRBD2; CDR3 protein: CASSLAGGLSYEQYF; CDR3 DNA: TGCGCCAGCAGTCTAGCGGGAGGCCTATCCTACGAGCAGTACTTC